This entry concerns a single T cell receptor (beta chain). Its antigen is not identified. At one end the junction does not follow the germline gene, possibly because of a read error. The sample is drawn from a study of breast tumors, draining lymph nodes, adjacent tissues. Looked up from germline, CDR1 is SGDLS and CDR2 is YYNGEE. The CDR3 spans 13 residues. TCRdb reanalysed the multiplex PCR reads using MiXCR and keeps one entry per CDR3 protein. The sample yields 14,000 to 15,000 distinct CDR3 sequences, around 47% seen once. Study-wide findings and caveats: The data were judged consistent with most tumor T cells coming from lymph node and expanding in tumor. Tumor repertoires ranked between lymph nodes and nontumor tissue in diversity, with V and J gene preferences. That most tumor T cells come from lymph nodes remained unproven.

The clonotype was recovered from a female donor with breast cancer. Some clones in this sample may be carry-over from other donors' samples. Sequenced: tumor-adjacent breast tissue. The chain uses TRBV9 and TRBJ2-7; 9 nucleotides match TRBD2. The CDR3 here is CGSGGKSSYEQYF. Here the CDR3 DNA reads TGTGGCAGCGGGGGGAAGAGCTCCTACGAGCAGTACTTC.